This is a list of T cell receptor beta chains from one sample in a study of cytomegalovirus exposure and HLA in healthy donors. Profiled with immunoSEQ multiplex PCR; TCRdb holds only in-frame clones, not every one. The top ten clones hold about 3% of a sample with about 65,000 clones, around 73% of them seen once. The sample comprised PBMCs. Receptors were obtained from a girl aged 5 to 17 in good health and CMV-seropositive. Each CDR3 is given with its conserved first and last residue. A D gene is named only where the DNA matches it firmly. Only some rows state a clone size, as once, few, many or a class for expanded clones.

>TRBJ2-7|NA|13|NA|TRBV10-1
CASSQASSYEQYF
TGCGCCAGCAGTCAGGCAAGCTCCTACGAGCAGTACTTC
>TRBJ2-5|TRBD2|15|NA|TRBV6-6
CASSGIAGSRETQYF
TGTGCCAGCAGTGGTATAGCGGGAAGTAGGGAGACCCAGTACTTC
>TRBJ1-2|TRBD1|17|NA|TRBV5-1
CASSLTGTEPKNYGYTF
TGCGCCAGCAGCCTAACCGGGACAGAACCCAAAAACTATGGCTACACCTTC
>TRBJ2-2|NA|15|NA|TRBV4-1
CASSQPAISTGELFF
TGCGCCAGCAGCCAACCAGCGATCTCCACCGGGGAGCTGTTTTTT
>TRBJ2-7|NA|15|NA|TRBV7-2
CASSFASRSTYEQYF
TGTGCCAGCAGCTTCGCTAGCCGATCCACCTACGAGCAGTACTTC
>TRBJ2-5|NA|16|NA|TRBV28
CASSFLQQGGQETQYF
TGTGCCAGCAGTTTCTTACAGCAAGGTGGCCAAGAGACCCAGTACTTC
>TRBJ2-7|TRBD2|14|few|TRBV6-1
CASSTTSGSYEQYF
TGTGCCAGCAGCACCACTAGCGGCTCCTACGAGCAGTACTTC
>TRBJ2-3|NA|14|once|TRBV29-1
CSATGSGPTDTQYF
TGCAGCGCCACAGGGTCGGGACCCACAGATACGCAGTATTTT
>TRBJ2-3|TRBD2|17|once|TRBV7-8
CASRKTWTSGSTDTQYF
TGTGCCAGCAGAAAGACTTGGACTAGCGGTAGCACAGATACGCAGTATTTT
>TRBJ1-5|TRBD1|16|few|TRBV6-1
CASSGWDRGTNQPQHF
TGTGCCAGCAGTGGATGGGACAGGGGGACCAATCAGCCCCAGCATTTT
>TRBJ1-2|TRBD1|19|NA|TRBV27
CASSSGGGTGTPEGYGYTF
TGTGCCAGCAGTTCCGGGGGGGGGACAGGGACTCCGGAAGGGTATGGCTACACCTTC
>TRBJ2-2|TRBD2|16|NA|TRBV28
CASSFPSGGFTGELFF
TGTGCCAGCAGTTTCCCCTCCGGGGGGTTCACCGGGGAGCTGTTTTTT
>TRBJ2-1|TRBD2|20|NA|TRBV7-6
CASSFPGSLAGDLSADEQFF
TGTGCCAGCAGCTTTCCCGGTTCGCTAGCGGGAGATCTATCGGCAGATGAGCAGTTCTTC
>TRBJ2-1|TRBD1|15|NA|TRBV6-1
CASRTGGISYNEQFF
TGTGCCAGCAGGACAGGGGGAATCTCCTACAATGAGCAGTTCTTC
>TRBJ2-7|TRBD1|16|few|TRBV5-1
CASSPETGQIFYEQYF
TGCGCCAGCAGCCCGGAGACGGGACAGATCTTCTACGAGCAGTACTTC
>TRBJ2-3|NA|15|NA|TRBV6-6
CASSEQGGGTDTQYF
TGTGCCAGCTCCGAACAGGGGGGGGGCACAGATACGCAGTATTTT
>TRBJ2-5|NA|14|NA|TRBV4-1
CASSQGPRPETQYF
TGCGCCAGCAGCCAAGGTCCGAGGCCAGAGACCCAGTACTTC
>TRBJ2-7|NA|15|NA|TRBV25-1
CASSEGWRDGYEQYF
TGTGCCAGCAGTGAGGGATGGAGGGATGGCTACGAGCAGTACTTC
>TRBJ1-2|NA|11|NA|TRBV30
CAWRRAGGYTF
TGTGCCTGGAGGAGGGCTGGTGGCTACACCTTC
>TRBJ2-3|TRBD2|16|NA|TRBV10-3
CAISESLAGGTDTQYF
TGTGCCATCAGTGAGTCGCTAGCGGGGGGGACAGATACGCAGTATTTT
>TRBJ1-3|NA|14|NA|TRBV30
CAWSSEGSGNTIYF
TGTGCCTGGAGTTCGGAGGGCTCTGGAAACACCATATATTTT
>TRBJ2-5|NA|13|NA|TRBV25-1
CASSTRGPETQYF
TGTGCCAGCAGTACCCGCGGCCCGGAGACCCAGTACTTC
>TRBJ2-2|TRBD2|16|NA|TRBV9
CASSDGTSLNTGELFF
TGTGCCAGCAGCGACGGGACTAGTCTCAACACCGGGGAGCTGTTTTTT
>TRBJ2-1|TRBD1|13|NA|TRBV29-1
CSGRMGQYNEQFF
TGCAGCGGACGCATGGGACAGTACAATGAGCAGTTCTTC
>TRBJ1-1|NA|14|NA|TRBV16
CASSQISTAPEAFF
TGTGCCAGCAGCCAGATATCGACAGCCCCTGAAGCTTTCTTT
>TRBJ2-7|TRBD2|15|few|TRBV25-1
CASTLRSGNLYEQYF
TGTGCCAGCACCCTTAGAAGCGGGAACCTCTACGAGCAGTACTTC
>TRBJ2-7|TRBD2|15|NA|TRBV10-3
CAIGKGLAVAYEQYF
TGTGCCATCGGAAAGGGACTAGCGGTGGCCTACGAGCAGTACTTC
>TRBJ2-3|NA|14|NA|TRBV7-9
CASSPSGPTDTQYF
TGTGCCAGCAGCCCCTCCGGTCCCACAGATACGCAGTATTTT
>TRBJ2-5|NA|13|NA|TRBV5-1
CASSFAQRETQYF
TGCGCCAGCAGCTTCGCCCAGAGGGAGACCCAGTACTTC
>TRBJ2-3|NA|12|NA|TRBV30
CAWRAQPDTQYF
TGTGCCTGGAGAGCCCAACCAGATACGCAGTATTTT
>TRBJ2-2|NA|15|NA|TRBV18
CASSLHIEDTGELFF
TGTGCCAGCTCACTTCACATCGAGGACACCGGGGAGCTGTTTTTT
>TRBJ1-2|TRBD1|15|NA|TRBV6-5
CASSLRTGDVYGYTF
TGTGCCAGCAGTTTGCGGACAGGCGATGTCTATGGCTACACCTTC
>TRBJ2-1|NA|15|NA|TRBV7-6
CASSLAGPLSNEQFF
TGTGCCAGCAGCTTAGCGGGGCCTTTGAGCAATGAGCAGTTCTTC
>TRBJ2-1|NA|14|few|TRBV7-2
CASSLAQIHNEQFF
TGTGCCAGCAGCTTAGCACAGATCCACAATGAGCAGTTCTTC
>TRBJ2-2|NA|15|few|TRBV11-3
CASSFSGVGTGELFF
TGTGCCAGCAGCTTTTCGGGGGTCGGCACCGGGGAGCTGTTTTTT
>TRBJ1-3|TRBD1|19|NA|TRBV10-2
CASSAAVPGQGAGRNTIYF
TGCGCCAGCAGTGCGGCGGTCCCGGGACAGGGTGCAGGCCGAAACACCATATATTTT
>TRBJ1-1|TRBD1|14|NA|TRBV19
CASGGTGMYTEAFF
TGTGCCAGTGGCGGGACAGGGATGTACACTGAAGCTTTCTTT
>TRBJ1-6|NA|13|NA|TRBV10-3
CAITTMVTSPLHF
TGTGCCATCACCACTATGGTAACTTCACCCCTCCACTTT
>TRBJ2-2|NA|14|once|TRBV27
CASSFNYPTGELFF
TGTGCCAGCAGTTTTAACTACCCCACCGGGGAGCTGTTTTTT
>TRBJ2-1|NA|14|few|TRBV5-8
CASSQQGPYNEQFF
TGTGCCAGCAGCCAACAGGGACCCTACAATGAGCAGTTCTTC
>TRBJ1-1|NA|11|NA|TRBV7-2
CASSLTGVTFF
TGTGCCAGCAGCTTAACAGGCGTAACTTTCTTT
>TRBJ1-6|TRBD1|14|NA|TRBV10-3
CAIRGTGKNSPLHF
TGTGCCATCAGGGGGACAGGGAAAAATTCACCCCTCCACTTT
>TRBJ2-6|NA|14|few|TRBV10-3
CATTPSSGANVLTF
TGTGCCACGACACCCAGCTCTGGGGCCAACGTCCTGACTTTC
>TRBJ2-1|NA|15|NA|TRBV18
CASSPTGSFRNEQFF
TGTGCCAGCTCACCTACAGGGTCATTCAGGAATGAGCAGTTCTTC
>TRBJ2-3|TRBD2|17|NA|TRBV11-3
CASSLAGTSSNTDTQYF
TGTGCCAGCAGCTTAGCCGGGACTAGCAGTAACACAGATACGCAGTATTTT
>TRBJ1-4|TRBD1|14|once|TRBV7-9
CASSPTGGNEKLFF
TGTGCCAGCAGCCCTACAGGGGGGAATGAAAAACTGTTTTTT
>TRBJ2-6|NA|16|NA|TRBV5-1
CASSLGSLSGANVLTF
TGCGCCAGCAGCTTGGGGAGCCTCTCTGGGGCCAACGTCCTGACTTTC